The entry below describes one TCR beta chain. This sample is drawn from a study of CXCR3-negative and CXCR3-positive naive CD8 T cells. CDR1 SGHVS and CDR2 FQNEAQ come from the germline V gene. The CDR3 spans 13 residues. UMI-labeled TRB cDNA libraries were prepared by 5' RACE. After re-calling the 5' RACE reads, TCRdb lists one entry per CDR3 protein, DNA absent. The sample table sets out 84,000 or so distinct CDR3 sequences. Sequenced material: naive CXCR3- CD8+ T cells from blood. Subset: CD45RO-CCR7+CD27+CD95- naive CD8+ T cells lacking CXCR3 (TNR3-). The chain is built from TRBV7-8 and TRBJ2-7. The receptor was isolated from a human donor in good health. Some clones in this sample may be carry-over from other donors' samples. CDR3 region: CASSLGGTDEQYF.